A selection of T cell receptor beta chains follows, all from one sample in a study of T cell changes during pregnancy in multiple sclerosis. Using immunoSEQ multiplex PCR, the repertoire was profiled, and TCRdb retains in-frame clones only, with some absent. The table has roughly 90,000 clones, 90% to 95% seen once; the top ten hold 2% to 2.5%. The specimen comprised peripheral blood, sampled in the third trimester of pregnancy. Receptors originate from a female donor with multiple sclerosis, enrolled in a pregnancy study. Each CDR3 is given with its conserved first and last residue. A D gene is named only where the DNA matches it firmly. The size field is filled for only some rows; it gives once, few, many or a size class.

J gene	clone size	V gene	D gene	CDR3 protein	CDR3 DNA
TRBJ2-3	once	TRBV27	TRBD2	CASSLNSGEDTQYF	TGTGCCAGCAGTTTAAACAGCGGGGAGGATACGCAGTATTTT
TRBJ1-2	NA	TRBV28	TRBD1	CASSHRTGPNYGYTF	TGTGCCAGCAGCCACCGGACAGGGCCCAACTATGGCTACACCTTC
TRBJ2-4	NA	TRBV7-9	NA	CASSSTGAKNIQYF	TGTGCCAGCAGCTCGACGGGAGCCAAAAACATTCAGTACTTC
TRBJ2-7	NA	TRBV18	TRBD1	CASSRRRTGTTYEQYF	TGTGCCAGCTCGAGACGGCGGACAGGTACTACCTACGAGCAGTACTTC
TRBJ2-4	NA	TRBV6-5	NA	CASSQGIAKNIQYF	TGTGCCAGCAGTCAGGGTATAGCCAAAAACATTCAGTACTTC
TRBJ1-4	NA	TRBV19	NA	CASSFGQFATNEKLFF	TGTGCCAGTAGTTTCGGACAGTTTGCAACTAATGAAAAACTGTTTTTT
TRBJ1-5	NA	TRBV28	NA	CASNKRFKTLNQPQHF	TGTGCCAGCAACAAGCGGTTTAAGACGCTCAATCAGCCCCAGCATTTT
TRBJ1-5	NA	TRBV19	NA	CASSIREGEWDQPQHF	TGTGCCAGTAGTATTCGGGAGGGGGAGTGGGATCAGCCCCAGCATTTT
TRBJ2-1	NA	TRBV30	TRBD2	CAWSAQTSGRFYNEQFF	TGTGCCTGGAGTGCTCAAACTAGCGGGAGGTTCTACAATGAGCAGTTCTTC
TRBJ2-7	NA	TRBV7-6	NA	CASSLRFPRQIYEQYF	TGTGCCAGCAGCTTAAGGTTCCCCCGACAGATCTACGAGCAGTACTTC
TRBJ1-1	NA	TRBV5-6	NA	CASSLTNLGGPGSTEAFF	TGTGCCAGCAGCTTGACCAATCTGGGGGGACCCGGGAGCACTGAAGCTTTCTTT
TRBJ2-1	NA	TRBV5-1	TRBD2	CAIQPGLFPNEQFF	TGCGCCATACAACCGGGACTATTCCCCAATGAGCAGTTCTTC
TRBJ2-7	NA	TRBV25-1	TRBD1	CASSGDRAPYEQYF	TGTGCCAGCAGTGGGGACAGGGCCCCCTACGAGCAGTACTTC
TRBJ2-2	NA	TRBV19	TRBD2	CASSRGLAGRTGELFF	TGTGCCAGTAGTCGGGGACTAGCGGGAAGGACCGGGGAGCTGTTTTTT
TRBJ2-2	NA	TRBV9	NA	CASSPNSGELFF	TGTGCCAGCAGCCCCAACTCCGGGGAGCTGTTTTTT
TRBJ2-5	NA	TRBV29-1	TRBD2	CSVAPGLAVIKETQYF	TGCAGCGTTGCCCCCGGACTAGCGGTAATCAAAGAGACCCAGTACTTC
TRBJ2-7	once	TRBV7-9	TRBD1	CASGTGNEQYF	TGTGCCAGCGGGACAGGGAACGAGCAGTACTTC
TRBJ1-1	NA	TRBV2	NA	CASRAQNMNTEAFF	TGTGCCAGCAGGGCACAGAATATGAACACTGAAGCTTTCTTT
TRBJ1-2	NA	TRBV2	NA	CASSEALGRGYTF	TGTGCCAGCAGTGAAGCGTTGGGGAGGGGCTACACCTTC
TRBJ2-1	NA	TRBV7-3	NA	CASSSNGQEGNEQFF	TGTGCCAGCAGCTCGAACGGACAGGAGGGGAATGAGCAGTTCTTC
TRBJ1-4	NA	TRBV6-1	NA	CASSAVVSGEKLFF	TGTGCCAGCAGTGCGGTGGTGTCCGGTGAAAAACTGTTTTTT
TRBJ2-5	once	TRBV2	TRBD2	CASSIAGVAGRQETQYF	TGTGCCAGCAGTATTGCGGGGGTAGCGGGCCGACAAGAGACCCAGTACTTC
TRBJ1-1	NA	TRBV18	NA	CASSPAGNTEAFF	TGTGCCAGCTCACCAGCGGGGAACACTGAAGCTTTCTTT
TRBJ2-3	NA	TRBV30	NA	CAWSVLPTGFTDTQYF	TGTGCCTGGAGTGTACTCCCTACAGGGTTCACAGATACGCAGTATTTT
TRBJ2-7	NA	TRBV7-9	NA	CASSFLSYEQYF	TGTGCCAGCAGCTTTCTCTCCTACGAGCAGTACTTC
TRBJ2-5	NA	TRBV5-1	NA	CASSLVGGPPQETQYF	TGCGCCAGCAGCTTGGTAGGCGGCCCCCCTCAAGAGACCCAGTACTTC
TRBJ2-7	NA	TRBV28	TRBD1	CASSPPGTAYEQYF	TGTGCCAGCAGTCCGCCGGGGACAGCCTACGAGCAGTACTTC
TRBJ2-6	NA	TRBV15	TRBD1	CATSEGTGAGANVLTF	TGTGCCACCAGCGAGGGGACAGGGGCTGGGGCCAACGTCCTGACTTTC
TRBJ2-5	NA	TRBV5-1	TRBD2	CASSLASFGEGIQETQYF	TGCGCCAGCAGCTTGGCAAGCTTCGGGGAGGGAATCCAAGAGACCCAGTACTTC
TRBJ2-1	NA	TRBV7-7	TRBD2	CASSSGLAGWNEQFF	TGTGCTAGCAGCTCCGGACTAGCGGGTTGGAATGAGCAGTTCTTC
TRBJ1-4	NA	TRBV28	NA	CASSPRIATNEKLFF	TGTGCCAGCAGTCCGCGAATTGCAACTAATGAAAAACTGTTTTTT
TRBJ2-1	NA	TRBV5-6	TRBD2	CASSFLAPGLAGRNEQFF	TGTGCCAGCAGCTTTCTCGCCCCGGGACTAGCGGGTCGGAATGAGCAGTTCTTC
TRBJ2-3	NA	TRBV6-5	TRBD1	CASSYGTGGTDTQYF	TGTGCCAGCAGTTACGGGACAGGGGGAACAGATACGCAGTATTTT
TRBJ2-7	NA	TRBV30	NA	CAWSRGATYEQYF	TGTGCCTGGAGCAGGGGGGCGACCTACGAGCAGTACTTC
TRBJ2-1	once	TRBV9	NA	CASSLSGTEQFF	TGTGCCAGCAGCCTTAGCGGCACGGAGCAGTTCTTC
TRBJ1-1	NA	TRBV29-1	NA	CSVGTDEAFF	TGCAGCGTTGGGACTGACGAAGCTTTCTTT
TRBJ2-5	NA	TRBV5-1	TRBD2	CASSLALAGGPGETQYF	TGCGCCAGCAGCTTGGCGTTAGCGGGAGGGCCAGGGGAGACCCAGTACTTC
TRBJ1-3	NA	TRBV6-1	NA	CASSEVFWALLGRDSGNTIYF	TGTGCCAGCAGTGAAGTTTTTTGGGCCCTCTTGGGCAGGGACTCTGGAAACACCATATATTTT
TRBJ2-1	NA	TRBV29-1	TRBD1	CSYAWTGRNEQFF	TGCAGCTACGCATGGACAGGGCGCAATGAGCAGTTCTTC
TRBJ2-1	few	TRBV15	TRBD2	CATSETGLANNEQFF	TGTGCCACCAGCGAAACGGGACTAGCGAACAATGAGCAGTTCTTC
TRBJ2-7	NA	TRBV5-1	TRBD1	CASSFDRGRYEQYF	TGCGCCAGCAGCTTTGACAGGGGGCGATACGAGCAGTACTTC
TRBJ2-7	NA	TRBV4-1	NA	CASSQLGGEQYF	TGCGCCAGCAGCCAATTGGGGGGCGAGCAGTACTTC